The 4 T cell receptor beta chains below all came from one sample that was sequenced in a study of identifying expanded T cells in peripheral blood. Profiled with immunoSEQ multiplex PCR; TCRdb holds only in-frame clones, not every one. The profile shows 100,000 or so clones, over 70% of them singletons. Specimen: blood. These TCRs come from a person aged 18-70 years in good health.

The chain is built from TRBV7-6 and TRBJ2-3; D gene ambiguous. Germline lookup yields CDR1 SGHVS and CDR2 FNYEAQ. The V end lost 3 bases, the J end lost 2 bases, and 6 bases lay between the germline ends. This CDR3 comprises 13 residues. CDR3 loop: CASSFPATDTQYF. CDR3 DNA sequence: TGTGCCAGCAGCTTCCCAGCCACAGATACGCAGTATTTT.

About this clone: The sample contains more than one DNA sequence encoding this CDR3. The chain recombines TRBV27 with TRBJ1-4; 7 nucleotides align to TRBD1. V lost 6 bases, J lost 7 bases, and 5 bases stayed unmatched. Germline CDR1 and CDR2: MNHEY and SMNVEV (reference sequence). The CDR3 consists of 13 residues. In nucleotides, the CDR3 is TGTGCCAGCAGCCGTCAGGGGGGTGAAAAACTGTTTTTT. Amino acids: CASSRQGGEKLFF.

This chain links TRBV10-3 with TRBJ2-3; 11 bases line up with TRBD2. The CDR3 runs to 16 residues. The germline V gene encodes CDR1 ENHRY and CDR2 SYGVKD. V gave up 10 bases and J gave up 4 bases; unmatched junction bases: 13. The CDR3 coding sequence is TGTGCCACCAGGCCCCAACTAGCGGGAGAGGCAGATACGCAGTATTTT. It encodes CATRPQLAGEADTQYF.

This clone is a singleton in its sample. The V gene is TRBV4-1, the J gene TRBJ1-6; D gene ambiguous. This CDR3 has 16 residues. V lost 3 bases to trimming and J lost 7 bases, with 16 bases between them. Germline V lookup: CDR1 MGHRA, CDR2 YSYEKL. CDR3 protein: CASSQTTSRGNSPLHF. CDR3 bases: TGCGCCAGCAGCCAGACTACCAGCCGGGGAAATTCACCCCTCCACTTT.